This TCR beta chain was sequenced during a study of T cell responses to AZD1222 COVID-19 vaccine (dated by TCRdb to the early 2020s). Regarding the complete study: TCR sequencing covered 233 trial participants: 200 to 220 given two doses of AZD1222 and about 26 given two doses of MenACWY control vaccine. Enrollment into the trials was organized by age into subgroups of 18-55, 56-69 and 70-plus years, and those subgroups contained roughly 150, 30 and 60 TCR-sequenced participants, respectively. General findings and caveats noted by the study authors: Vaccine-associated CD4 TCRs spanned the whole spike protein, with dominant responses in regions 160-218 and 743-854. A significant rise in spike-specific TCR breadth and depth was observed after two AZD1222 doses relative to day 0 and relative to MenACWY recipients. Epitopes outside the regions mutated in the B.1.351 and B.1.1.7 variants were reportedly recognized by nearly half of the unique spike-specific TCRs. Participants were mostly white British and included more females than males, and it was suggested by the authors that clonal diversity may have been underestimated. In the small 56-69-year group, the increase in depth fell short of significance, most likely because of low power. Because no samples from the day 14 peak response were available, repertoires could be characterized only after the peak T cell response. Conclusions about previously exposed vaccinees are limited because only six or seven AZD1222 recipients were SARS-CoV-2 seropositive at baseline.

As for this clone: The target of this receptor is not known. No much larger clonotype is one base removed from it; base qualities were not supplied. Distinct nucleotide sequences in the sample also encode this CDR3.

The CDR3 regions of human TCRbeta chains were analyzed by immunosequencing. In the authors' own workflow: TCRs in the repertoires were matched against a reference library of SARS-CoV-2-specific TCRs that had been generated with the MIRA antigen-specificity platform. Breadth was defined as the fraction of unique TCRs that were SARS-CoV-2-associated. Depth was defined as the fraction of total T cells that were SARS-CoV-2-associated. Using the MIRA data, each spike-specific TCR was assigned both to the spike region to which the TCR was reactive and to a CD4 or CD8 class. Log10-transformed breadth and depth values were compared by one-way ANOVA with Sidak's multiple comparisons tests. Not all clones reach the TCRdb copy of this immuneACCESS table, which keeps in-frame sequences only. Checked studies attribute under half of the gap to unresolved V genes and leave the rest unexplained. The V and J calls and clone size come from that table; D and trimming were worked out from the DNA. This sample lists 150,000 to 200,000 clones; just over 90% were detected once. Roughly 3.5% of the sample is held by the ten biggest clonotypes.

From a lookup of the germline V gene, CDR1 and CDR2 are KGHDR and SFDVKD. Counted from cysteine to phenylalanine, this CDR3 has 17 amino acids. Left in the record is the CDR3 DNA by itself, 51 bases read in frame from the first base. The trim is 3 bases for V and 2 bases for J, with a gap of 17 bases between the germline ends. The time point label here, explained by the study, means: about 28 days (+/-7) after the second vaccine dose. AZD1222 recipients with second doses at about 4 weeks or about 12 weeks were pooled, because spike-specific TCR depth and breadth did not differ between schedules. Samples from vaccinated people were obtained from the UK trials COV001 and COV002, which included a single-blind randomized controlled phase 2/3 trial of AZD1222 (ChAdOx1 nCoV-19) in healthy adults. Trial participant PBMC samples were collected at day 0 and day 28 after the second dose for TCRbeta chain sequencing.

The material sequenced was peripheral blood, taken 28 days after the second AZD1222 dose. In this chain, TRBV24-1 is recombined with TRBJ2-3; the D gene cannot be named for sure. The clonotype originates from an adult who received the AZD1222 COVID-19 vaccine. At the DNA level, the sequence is TGTGCCACCAGTGATCTTCCCCGCTGGGCGAACACAGATACGCAGTATTTT. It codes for CATSDLPRWANTDTQYF.